This T cell receptor (beta chain) was identified during a study of T cells after posttransplantation cyclophosphamide. Overall study results and limits: TRB clonality was highly associated with recipient CMV seropositivity and reactivation. TRB overlap between skin or GI tissue T cells and blood was limited.

Profiled with immunoSEQ multiplex PCR; TCRdb holds only in-frame clones, not every one. There are tens of thousands of clones in the sample; roughly 86% occur only once, and about 2.7% lies in the top ten. The CDR3 covers 15 residues. Germline V gene lookup returns CDR1 LNHDA and CDR2 SQIVND (reference sequence). The V end lost 4 bases, the J end lost 6 bases, and 16 bases lay between the germline ends. A remark on this clone: The antigen is unknown.

The genes are TRBV19 and TRBJ1-5; D not certain. This receptor was identified in a young man with a blood cancer, CMV-positive, and with a related stem cell donor. Material: PBMCs. CDR3 nucleotides: TGTGCCAGTAGTACCGACACACCATCCAGTCAGCCCCAGCATTTT. As protein: CASSTDTPSSQPQHF.